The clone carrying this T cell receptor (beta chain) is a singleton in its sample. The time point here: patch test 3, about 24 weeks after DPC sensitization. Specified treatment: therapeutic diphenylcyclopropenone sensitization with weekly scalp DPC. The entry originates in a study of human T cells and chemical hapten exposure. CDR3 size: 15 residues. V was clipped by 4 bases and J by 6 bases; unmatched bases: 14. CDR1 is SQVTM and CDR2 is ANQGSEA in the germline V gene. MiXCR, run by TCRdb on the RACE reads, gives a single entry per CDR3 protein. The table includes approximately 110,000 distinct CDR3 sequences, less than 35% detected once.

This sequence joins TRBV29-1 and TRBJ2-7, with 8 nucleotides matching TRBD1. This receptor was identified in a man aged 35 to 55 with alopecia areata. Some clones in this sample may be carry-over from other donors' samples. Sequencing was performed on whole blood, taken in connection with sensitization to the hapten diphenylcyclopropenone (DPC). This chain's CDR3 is CSVVVSRGRLFEQYV. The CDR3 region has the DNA TGCAGCGTTGTGGTATCCAGGGGGCGGTTGTTCGAGCAGTACGTC.